Given below is one T cell receptor beta chain in context. This sample is drawn from a study of blood T cell repertoires in COVID-19. The wider study: Sites across the United States, Italy and Spain contributed samples from acute and convalescent COVID-19.

Germline CDR1 SGHNT, CDR2 YYREEE (reference sequence). V was pared by 0 bases and J by 3 bases, with 18 bases between. The CDR3 sequence is 17 residues long. In the study's own analysis: Quantification of nucleated cells was approximated via reference gene primer amplification. Repertoires were generated with immunoSEQ multiplex PCR, while TCRdb's copy carries only in-frame clones and drops some. Clone size and V and J calls were adopted from that table, with D and trimming inferred from the DNA. Of approximately 73,000 clones in the sample, 81% were seen once. The source is a woman in her 70s with acute or convalescent COVID-19. The specimen sequenced was peripheral blood. This chain links TRBV5-4 with TRBJ1-2; no definite D call. CDR3 loop: CASSLGGPRATDYGYTF. The CDR3 DNA reads TGTGCCAGCAGCTTGGGCGGGCCGAGGGCTACGGACTATGGCTACACCTTC.